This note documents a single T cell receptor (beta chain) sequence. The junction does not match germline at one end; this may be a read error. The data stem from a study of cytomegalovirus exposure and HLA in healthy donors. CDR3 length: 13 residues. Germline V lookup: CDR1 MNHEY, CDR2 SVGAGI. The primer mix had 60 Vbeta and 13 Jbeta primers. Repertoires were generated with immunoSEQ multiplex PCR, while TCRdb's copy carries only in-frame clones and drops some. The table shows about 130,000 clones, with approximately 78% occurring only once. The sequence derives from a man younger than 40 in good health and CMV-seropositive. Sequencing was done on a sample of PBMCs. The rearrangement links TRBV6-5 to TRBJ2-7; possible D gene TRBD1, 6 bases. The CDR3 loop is CASRSMGHYGQYF. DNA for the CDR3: TGTGCCAGCAGATCGATGGGACATTACGGGCAGTACTTC.